The 3 T cell receptor beta chains below come from one sample, sequenced in a study of cytomegalovirus exposure and HLA in healthy donors. The primer mix had 60 Vbeta and 13 Jbeta primers. This table comes from immunoSEQ multiplex PCR, and its TCRdb copy is limited to in-frame clones, with some not included. This sample carries roughly 100,000 clones, approximately 82% of them seen once, and the ten largest clones take 2.5% to 3%. The sample taken for sequencing was PBMCs. The receptors derive from a man aged 35 to 55 in good health and CMV-seronegative.

The chain has TRBV5-1 and TRBJ1-5, with 7 bases aligning to TRBD1. Per germline, CDR1 SGHRS and CDR2 YFSETQ. V shed 4 bases and J 2 bases; nucleotides not matched to a gene: 3. The length of the CDR3 is 14 residues. CDR3 DNA: TGCGCCAGCAGCCCGGGACAGCGCAATCAGCCCCAGCATTTT. Translated: CASSPGQRNQPQHF.

J is TRBJ1-1 and V is TRBV19; D uncertain. CDR3 size: 14 residues. Per the germline V gene, CDR1 is LNHDA and CDR2 is SQIVND (reference sequence). V lost 3 bases and J lost 4, with 12 bases in between. The CDR3 DNA reads TGTGCCAGTAGTATTGGAGGCCCGAGCACTGAAGCTTTCTTT. This gives the protein CASSIGGPSTEAFF.

The J gene is TRBJ2-2, the V gene TRBV5-1; TRBD2 matches 12 bases. Germline-derived CDR1 and CDR2 are SGHRS and YFSETQ. J lost 5 bases, V lost 4 bases, and 9 bases had no gene match. The CDR3 sequence is 17 residues long. For the CDR3, the DNA is TGCGCCAGCAGCCCTCTTACTAGCGGGGGGCGTACCGGGGAGCTGTTTTTT. It codes for CASSPLTSGGRTGELFF. The complete variable domain, with remaining parts taken from reference TRBV5-1 and TRBJ2-2, reads KAGVTQTPRYLIKTRGQQVTLSCSPISGHRSVSWYQQTPGQGLQFLFEYFSETQRNKGNFPGRFSGRQFSNSRSEMNVSTLELGDSALYLCASSPLTSGGRTGELFFGEGSRLTVL.